The present entry profiles one T cell receptor (beta chain) with its context. The entry originates in a study of shared clonotypes between healthy human individuals. Trimming took 5 bases from V and 5 from J, leaving 12 bases between them. Germline V gives CDR1 SEHNR, CDR2 FQNEAQ (reference sequence). The CDR3 is 14 amino acids. The assay was immunoSEQ multiplex PCR, and TCRdb's table has in-frame clones only and misses some. The sample has more than 2,000,000 clones, approximately 93% seen once. The sequence was obtained from a man in his late teens or twenties in good health. Some clones in this sample may be carry-over from other donors' samples. This chain links TRBV7-9 with TRBJ1-4; the D is unclear. The specimen sequenced was naive CD4+ T cells from PBMCs. Subset: CD45RA+ positively selected. The CDR3 nucleotides read TGTGCCAGCAGCCCGCCCCCGGAGAATGAAAAACTGTTTTTT. This gives the protein CASSPPPENEKLFF.